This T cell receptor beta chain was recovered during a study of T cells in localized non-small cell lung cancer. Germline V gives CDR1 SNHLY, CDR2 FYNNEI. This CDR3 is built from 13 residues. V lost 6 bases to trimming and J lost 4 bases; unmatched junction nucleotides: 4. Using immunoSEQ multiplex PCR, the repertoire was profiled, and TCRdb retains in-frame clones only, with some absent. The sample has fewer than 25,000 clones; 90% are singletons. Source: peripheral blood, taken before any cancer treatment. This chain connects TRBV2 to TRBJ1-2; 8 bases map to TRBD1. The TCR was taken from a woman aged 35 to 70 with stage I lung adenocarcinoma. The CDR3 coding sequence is TGTGCCAGCAGAGGACAGGGCAGCTATGGCTACACCTTC. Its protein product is CASRGQGSYGYTF.